The clone carrying this T cell receptor beta chain was seen more than once but under ten times. What it binds is not known. Trimming left V 11 bases short and J 5 bases short, with 17 bases between. This CDR3 region has 13 residues. The V gene's germline CDR1 is SGHTA and CDR2 FQGNSA. The data derive from a study of T cell repertoires in cytomegalovirus infection. Each CDR3 protein gets one entry after TCRdb re-called the reads with MiXCR. The sample carries some 800,000 distinct CDR3 sequences, 32% recorded once. Source: cultured CD8+ T cells from PBMCs, taken from culture after CMV antigen stimulation. V is TRBV7-2 and J is TRBJ2-3; D unclear. The sequence was collected from a human donor in good health (CMV status not recorded). Some clones in this sample may be carry-over from other donors' samples. The CDR3, as DNA: TGTACCTGCGCCGGTTTCCTCAGAGATACGCAGTATTTT. It translates to CTCAGFLRDTQYF. Full variable domain (rest looked up from reference TRBV7-2 and TRBJ2-3): GAGVSQSPSNKVTEKGKDVELRCDPISGHTALYWYRQSLGQGLEFLIYFQGNSAPDKSGLPSDRFSAERTGGSVSTLTIQRTQQEDSAVYLCTCAGFLRDTQYFGPGTRLTVL.